One and the same sample provided the 30 T cell receptor beta chains below, sequenced in a study of response to subunit inactivated influenza vaccine. TCRdb passed the RT-PCR reads through MiXCR, listing each CDR3 protein once. The table lists hundreds of thousands of distinct CDR3 sequences, approximately 15% of them singletons. This sample comprised CD4+ T cells sorted from PBMCs, obtained roughly 24 months after vaccination. All receptors derive from a man aged 50 to 69 who received an inactivated influenza vaccine.

This clonotype appeared a few times. J is TRBJ1-1 and V is TRBV6-1, with D perhaps TRBD1 (5 bases). Germline V CDR1 and CDR2: MNHNS, SASEGT. V was pared by 7 bases and J by 0 bases, with 12 bases between. The CDR3 runs to 14 residues. CDR3 in DNA: TGTGCCAGCACCCGGGGGGGTTTGAACACTGAAGCTTTCTTT. As protein: CASTRGGLNTEAFF.

V gene TRBV7-9 combines with J gene TRBJ2-3; possibly TRBD1 or TRBD2 for D (5 bases each). This CDR3 contains 12 residues. V lost 7 bases, J lost 13 bases, and 18 bases lay in between. CDR1 is SEHNR, CDR2 FQNEAQ, per germline (reference sequence). The CDR3 protein is CASTQGEQAKYF. The CDR3 DNA is TGTGCCAGCACCCAAGGGGAGCAGGCGAAGTATTTT. Drawing the rest from reference TRBV7-9 and TRBJ2-3, the complete variable domain is DTGVSQNPRHKITKRGQNVTFRCDPISEHNRLYWYRQTLGQGPEFLTYFQNEAQLEKSRLLSDRFSAERPKGSFSTLEIQRTEQGDSAMYLCASTQGEQAKYFGPGTRLTVL.

The chain employs TRBV4-2 and TRBJ2-7, with D hard to call. Germline CDR1 LGHNA, CDR2 YNFKEQ. There are 15 residues in the CDR3. V was shortened by 5 bases and J by 2 bases, with 16 bases between the two germline ends. DNA for the CDR3: TGTGCCAGCAGCTTGCAGGCGGAATCAACCTACGAGCAGTACTTC. Protein product: CASSLQAESTYEQYF.

This clonotype was recorded at least ten times. The V and J genes are TRBV4-3 and TRBJ2-1; 7 nucleotides agree with TRBD2. The CDR3 sequence is 17 residues long. CDR1 LGHNA and CDR2 YSLEER come from the germline V gene. Germline trimming cut 1 base from V and 5 bases from J; bases unmatched to any gene: 11. The CDR3 DNA follows: TGCGCCAGCAGCCAAGGATGGGCCGGGAGGCTCAACAATGAGCAGTTCTTC. Its protein is CASSQGWAGRLNNEQFF.

The chain couples TRBV11-2 to TRBJ2-1; 9 nucleotides agree with TRBD2. Germline values: CDR1 SGHAT, CDR2 FQNNGV. CDR3 length: 14 amino acids. J lost 9 bases, V lost 1 base, and 4 bases had no gene match. The CDR3 sequence is CASSLASGVGEQFF. DNA of the CDR3: TGTGCCAGCAGCTTAGCTAGCGGGGTCGGTGAGCAGTTCTTC.

In its sample, this clonotype was seen a few times. The chain employs TRBV20-1 and TRBJ1-5; D unresolved. Germline V gene lookup returns CDR1 DFQATT and CDR2 SNEGSKA (reference sequence). The CDR3 consists of 14 residues. V lost 4 bases and J 1 base, leaving 11 bases between the germline ends. The CDR3 is CSAITAASNQPQHF. The CDR3 DNA reads as TGCAGTGCTATTACGGCTGCCAGCAATCAGCCCCAGCATTTT.

A few counts support this clonotype. This chain links TRBV6-2 or TRBV6-3 with TRBJ2-2; D possibly corresponds to TRBD1 (5 bases). CDR1 MNHEY and CDR2 SVGEGT come from the germline V gene. V was trimmed by 6 bases and J by 4 bases, leaving 15 bases between them. This CDR3 is built from 15 residues. This chain's CDR3 is CASREFRDGTGELFF. The CDR3, as DNA: TGTGCCAGCAGGGAGTTCAGGGATGGCACCGGGGAGCTGTTTTTT.

This clonotype has only a few counts. In DNA form, the CDR3 reads TGTGCCATCAGACCCCGGGACAGGGGTCGCGAGCAGTACTTC. Residues: CAIRPRDRGREQYF. The chain combines TRBV10-3 with TRBJ2-7, with 10 nucleotides matching TRBD1. The CDR3 is made up of 14 amino acids. The germline CDR1 and CDR2 sequences are ENHRY and SYGVKD. J was trimmed by 6 bases and V by 6 bases; bases with no gene match: 8.

This clonotype was detected only a few times. The rearrangement uses TRBV14 and TRBJ1-4; unclear D gene. The CDR3 is made up of 15 amino acids. The ends were cut back, 0 bases at V and 7 bases at J, with 12 bases in the middle. Germline lookup yields CDR1 SGHDN and CDR2 FVKESK. The CDR3, as DNA: TGTGCCAGCAGCCAAGATCCGGGGATCCTTGAAAAACTGTTTTTT. Its protein product is CASSQDPGILEKLFF.

V is TRBV21-1 and J is TRBJ2-3; TRBD2, the table's D call, lacks a check against the DNA. TRBV21-1 is described as a pseudogene. CDR3 length: 17 residues. CDR3 loop: CASSPPIRAQLTDTQYF. Written as DNA, the CDR3 is TGTGCCAGCAGCCCACCAATCCGGGCCCAGCTCACAGATACGCAGTATTTT.

This clonotype appeared a few times. This rearrangement joins TRBV4-3 to TRBJ2-1, with 8 positions matching TRBD2. The CDR3 runs 16 residues. With 0 bases clipped from V and 8 bases from J, the junction kept 9 bases outside the gene matches. Germline CDR1 LGHNA, CDR2 YSLEER. CDR3 sequence (DNA): TGCGCCAGCAGCCAAGATGAGGGCCTAGCGGGCCATGAGCAGTTCTTC. Translated: CASSQDEGLAGHEQFF.

This clonotype was counted at least ten times. DNA of the CDR3: TGCAGCGTTGAAGGGATAGCGGGACTGGATGAGCAGTTCTTC. Amino acid sequence: CSVEGIAGLDEQFF. This chain links TRBV29-1 with TRBJ2-1, with 8 bases identical to TRBD2. After removal of 1 base from V and 8 bases from J, the junction contained 7 bases not matched to a gene. The CDR3 has 14 residues. Looked up from germline, CDR1 is SQVTM and CDR2 is ANQGSEA.

V is TRBV6-2 or TRBV6-3 and J is TRBJ1-5; D is unresolved. The CDR3 extends over 13 amino acids. Germline loops: CDR1 MNHEY, CDR2 SVGEGT. V dropped 4 bases and J dropped 6 bases, with 10 bases sitting between them. The CDR3 DNA is TGTGCCAGCAGTTTTTCAGATCCTCAGCCCCAGCATTTT. The encoded protein is CASSFSDPQPQHF.

This clonotype was seen a few times. The rearrangement links TRBV24-1 to TRBJ2-3; 11 bases align to TRBD2. CDR3 length: 16 residues. After removal of 1 base from V and 2 bases from J, the junction contained 1 base not matched to a gene. Germline values: CDR1 KGHDR, CDR2 SFDVKD. The CDR3 sequence: CATSDFSGRDTDTQYF. CDR3 DNA: TGTGCCACCAGTGATTTTAGCGGGAGGGACACAGATACGCAGTATTTT.

The table lists this clonotype with many counts. The V and J genes are TRBV20-1 and TRBJ2-3, with D perhaps matching TRBD2 (6 bases). Germline-derived CDR1 and CDR2 are DFQATT and SNEGSKA (reference sequence). The CDR3 is 13 residues long. Trimming pared 7 bases from V and 3 bases from J, leaving 14 bases between. The CDR3 is CSVEVAATDTQYF. Written as DNA, the CDR3 is TGCAGTGTGGAGGTAGCGGCGACAGATACGCAGTATTTT.

The chain links TRBV2 to TRBJ2-1; TRBD2 agrees at 9 bases. The CDR3 extends over 17 amino acids. Germline V gene sequence: CDR1 SNHLY, CDR2 FYNNEI. The J segment lost 5 bases and the V segment lost 10 bases, leaving 18 bases of the junction unmatched. The CDR3 DNA sequence: TGTGCCATTACGCCTCACGGAGCTAGCGGGACCCACAATGAGCAGTTCTTC. Protein sequence: CAITPHGASGTHNEQFF. Full variable domain (missing parts from reference TRBV2 and TRBJ2-1): EPEVTQTPSHQVTQMGQEVILRCVPISNHLYFYWYRQILGQKVEFLVSFYNNEISEKSEIFDDQFSVERPDGSNFTLKIRSTKLEDSAMYFCAITPHGASGTHNEQFFGPGTRLTVL.

This chain uses TRBV27 with TRBJ2-3; no definite D call. V lost 7 bases, J lost 0 bases, and 8 bases lay in between. Germline loops: CDR1 MNHEY, CDR2 SMNVEV (reference sequence). This CDR3 is built from 13 residues. The CDR3 DNA is TGTGCCAGCAAGGGCGGAAGCACAGATACGCAGTATTTT. This gives the protein CASKGGSTDTQYF.

The chain has TRBV29-1 and TRBJ2-7; the D call may be TRBD1 or TRBD2 (5 bases each). The V gene lost 4 bases and the J gene lost 3 bases, with 10 bases spanning the gap. The CDR3 has 12 amino acids. CDR1 and CDR2 from the germline V gene are SQVTM and ANQGSEA. The CDR3 DNA reads TGCAGCGTTGGAGGGGATCTCTACGAGCAGTACTTC. Amino acids: CSVGGDLYEQYF.

CDR3 sequence (DNA): TGTGCCAGCAGTTACTCGAGAGCAAACCCCTCCTACGAGCAGTACTTC. The encoded protein is CASSYSRANPSYEQYF. J is TRBJ2-7 and V is TRBV6-2 or TRBV6-3; D gene ambiguous. This CDR3 comprises 16 residues. Germline-derived CDR1 and CDR2 are MNHEY and SVGEGT. The V and J ends lost 0 bases and 0 bases respectively, with 12 bases between them.

This clonotype was observed at least ten times. This chain connects TRBV20-1 to TRBJ2-7; maybe TRBD2 (5 bases). Germline CDR1 DFQATT, CDR2 SNEGSKA (reference sequence). The CDR3 length is 13 residues. V was trimmed by 6 bases and J by 6 bases, leaving 18 bases between them. The CDR3 DNA sequence: TGCAGTGCCAAGTCTAACCCCGGGATCGAGCAGTACTTC. This codes for CSAKSNPGIEQYF.

This clonotype has just a few counts. The CDR3 is CASSRSSHSNQPQHF. In DNA, the CDR3 is TGTGCCAGTAGTAGGTCCTCCCATAGCAATCAGCCCCAGCATTTT. The gene calls are TRBV19 and TRBJ1-5, with D unclear. Germline values: CDR1 LNHDA, CDR2 SQIVND (reference sequence). V lost 4 bases and J 0 bases, leaving 10 bases between the germline ends. This CDR3 is built from 15 residues.

The sample holds a few counts of this clonotype. The chain uses TRBV13 and TRBJ1-2, with 8 bases fitting TRBD1. From germline, CDR1 is PRHDT and CDR2 FYEKMQ (reference sequence). The CDR3 consists of 15 residues. V shed 5 bases, J shed 4 bases, and the junction held 9 bases outside the gene matches. The CDR3 bases are TGTGCCAGCAGCGCGCTGGCAGGGGGCGGCTATGGCTACACCTTC. Its protein product is CASSALAGGGYGYTF.

This clonotype occurred a few times. The chain uses TRBV20-1 and TRBJ2-7; D is unclear. The V and J ends lost 1 base and 0 bases respectively, with 4 bases between them. The CDR3 has 12 amino acids. Per the germline V gene, CDR1 is DFQATT and CDR2 is SNEGSKA (reference sequence). DNA of the CDR3: TGCAGTGCTAGAGTAAGCTCCTACGAGCAGTACTTC. Its translation: CSARVSSYEQYF.

This clonotype was observed a few times. The rearrangement uses TRBV2 and TRBJ2-7; no definite D call. The V gene lost 11 bases and the J gene lost 5 bases, with 10 bases spanning the gap. This CDR3 comprises 10 residues. Germline CDR1 and CDR2: SNHLY and FYNNEI. The CDR3 region has the DNA TGTGCCTCCGCTTCCCACGAGCAGTACTTC. Protein: CASASHEQYF.

This clonotype was observed a handful of times. The chain couples TRBV5-4 to TRBJ2-2; possible D gene TRBD1, 6 bases. In germline, CDR1 is SGHNT, CDR2 YYREEE (reference sequence). This CDR3 is 15 amino acids long. The V gene lost 5 bases and the J gene lost 0 bases, with 11 bases spanning the gap. This CDR3 is CASRDSAANTGELFF. The CDR3 DNA reads as TGTGCCAGCAGGGACAGCGCAGCGAACACCGGGGAGCTGTTTTTT.

The chain carries TRBV7-8 and TRBJ1-4; D gene unclear. Between the trimmed V and J ends, which lost 7 bases and 0 bases, there was a span of 9 bases. CDR1 is SGHVS, CDR2 FQNEAQ, per germline. The CDR3 length is 14 residues. CDR3 DNA sequence: TGTGCCAGCACTCCTGGGACAACTAATGAAAAACTGTTTTTT. This gives the protein CASTPGTTNEKLFF.

This clonotype was seen many times. V and J are TRBV29-1 and TRBJ1-4; tentative D call: TRBD1 (6 bases). This CDR3 comprises 13 residues. V was shortened by 6 bases and J by 13 bases, with 21 bases between the two germline ends. Germline loops: CDR1 SQVTM, CDR2 ANQGSEA. CDR3 in DNA: TGCAGCGTCCTCCGGGACCTTGGGGGCGGACTGTTTTTT. Amino acid sequence: CSVLRDLGGGLFF.

The J gene is TRBJ2-5, the V gene TRBV5-6; TRBD2 might be the D (5 bases). V dropped 1 base and J dropped 5 bases, with 12 bases sitting between them. The CDR3 consists of 14 residues. Germline lookup yields CDR1 SGHDT and CDR2 YYEEEE. The CDR3 DNA reads as TGTGCCAGCAGCTTGTGGAGGTTCGATGAGACCCAGTACTTC. Translating gives CASSLWRFDETQYF.

The chain links TRBV4-3 to TRBJ2-2; TRBD2 agrees at 7 bases. Germline CDR1 reads LGHNA; CDR2 reads YSLEER. The CDR3 consists of 13 residues. Trimming took 1 base from V and 7 from J; bases not matched to a gene: 0. In nucleotides, the CDR3 is TGCGCCAGCAGCCAAGCTAGCGGCGGGGAGCTGTTTTTT. It is translated as CASSQASGGELFF.

This clonotype was seen more than once but under ten times. V usage is TRBV7-3 and J usage is TRBJ2-3; 10 nucleotides line up with TRBD2. The CDR3 extends over 16 amino acids. J gave up 0 bases and V 5 bases, and 5 bases lay outside the gene matches. CDR1 and CDR2 from the germline V gene are SGHTA and FQGTGA. For the CDR3, the DNA is TGTGCCAGCAGCCCCATAGCGGGAGGAAGCACAGATACGCAGTATTTT. Residues: CASSPIAGGSTDTQYF.